Listed below are T cell receptor beta chains from one sample, sequenced in a study of memory CD4+ T cells and cytomegalovirus serostatus. Generated by immunoSEQ multiplex PCR, the TCRdb table keeps only in-frame clones and is missing some. The repertoire holds 35,000 to 50,000 clones, with around 80% as singletons. Sequencing used memory CD4+ T cells from blood. The receptors derive from an adult in good health and CMV-seronegative. The CDR3 runs from the conserved cysteine through the conserved F or W. Fields, in order: J gene, V gene, D gene, clone size, CDR3 protein, CDR3 DNA. A D gene is named only where the DNA matches it firmly. Clone size is stated in some rows and not others, as once, few, many or a class when expanded.

>TRBJ2-3|TRBV30|.|once
CAWRVAGWADTQYF
TGTGCCTGGAGGGTAGCAGGTTGGGCAGATACGCAGTATTTT
>TRBJ2-1|TRBV29-1|.|.
CSVEVGTRDQFF
TGCAGCGTTGAAGTTGGGACAAGAGATCAGTTCTTC
>TRBJ2-7|TRBV7-9|.|.
CASSQGRALVDEQYF
TGTGCCAGCAGCCAAGGCCGGGCCCTGGTCGACGAGCAGTACTTC
>TRBJ1-1|TRBV6-5|TRBD1|.
CASSGTASDTEAFF
TGTGCCAGCAGCGGGACAGCTAGTGACACTGAAGCTTTCTTT
>TRBJ1-5|TRBV2|TRBD1|.
CASRDYNRGSNQPQHF
TGTGCCAGCAGGGACTATAACAGGGGAAGCAATCAGCCCCAGCATTTT
>TRBJ2-6|TRBV5-4|TRBD1|.
CASRGQGISGANVLTF
TGTGCCAGCAGGGGACAGGGAATTTCTGGGGCCAACGTCCTGACTTTC
>TRBJ1-2|TRBV4-1|.|few
CASSQPRTRYGYTF
TGCGCCAGCAGCCAACCCCGAACCCGCTATGGCTACACCTTC
>TRBJ2-1|TRBV6-5|.|.
CASSYSGGQGYNEQFF
TGTGCCAGCAGTTACTCCGGGGGGCAGGGTTACAATGAGCAGTTCTTC
>TRBJ2-7|TRBV6-5|.|.
CASSYGATVLYEQYF
TGTGCCAGCAGTTACGGGGCCACGGTCTTGTACGAGCAGTACTTC
>TRBJ2-3|TRBV4-1|TRBD2|.
CASSQTASGGAADTQYF
TGCGCCAGCAGCCAAACCGCTAGCGGGGGGGCGGCAGATACGCAGTATTTT
>TRBJ2-5|TRBV19|.|.
CASSSKETQYF
TGTGCCAGTAGTTCCAAAGAGACCCAGTACTTC
>TRBJ1-2|TRBV5-4|.|.
CASSSLARGAYGYTF
TGTGCCAGCAGCTCCTTGGCCCGGGGAGCCTATGGCTACACCTTC
>TRBJ2-6|TRBV19|TRBD2|.
CASSAGGPGANVLTF
TGTGCCAGTAGTGCGGGGGGCCCCGGGGCCAACGTCCTGACTTTC
>TRBJ2-7|TRBV6-5|.|.
CASREPGGLTYEQYF
TGTGCCAGCAGGGAACCTGGAGGGCTCACCTACGAGCAGTACTTC
>TRBJ1-3|TRBV6-6|TRBD1|.
CASSYSQQGAGNTIYF
TGTGCCAGCAGTTACTCACAACAGGGGGCTGGAAACACCATATATTTT
>TRBJ2-5|TRBV25-1|.|.
CASSDPGWLEGAQYF
TGTGCCAGCAGTGACCCCGGTTGGCTTGAGGGAGCCCAGTACTTC
>TRBJ2-2|TRBV5-1|.|few
CASSLGPQGGTGELFF
TGCGCCAGCAGCTTGGGGCCCCAGGGCGGCACCGGGGAGCTGTTTTTT
>TRBJ1-2|TRBV6-5|.|medium-sized
CASSLPGGSYTF
TGTGCCAGCAGTCTTCCCGGTGGTAGCTACACCTTC
>TRBJ1-1|TRBV2|TRBD1|.
CASSDRGGTEAFF
TGTGCCAGCAGTGACAGGGGGGGAACTGAAGCTTTCTTT
>TRBJ2-7|TRBV5-8|.|.
CASSSHLRGNEQYF
TGTGCCAGCAGCTCGCACTTGAGAGGGAACGAGCAGTACTTC
>TRBJ1-6|TRBV6-1|TRBD1|.
CASRSQGVLSPLHF
TGTGCCAGCAGATCTCAGGGGGTATTGTCACCCCTCCACTTT
>TRBJ1-2|TRBV5-8|TRBD1|.
CASRNSRTGGATDYGYTF
TGTGCCAGCAGGAATTCCAGAACAGGGGGCGCGACAGACTATGGCTACACCTTC
>TRBJ1-2|TRBV6-1|.|.
CASIFRGHGYTF
TGTGCCAGCATTTTCAGGGGACATGGCTACACCTTC
>TRBJ1-6|TRBV6-1|.|.
CASRMYPFNNSPLHF
TGTGCCAGCAGAATGTACCCCTTTAATAATTCACCCCTCCACTTT
>TRBJ2-2|TRBV7-9|TRBD1|.
CASSSRDRVNTGELFF
TGTGCCAGCAGCTCCCGGGACAGGGTAAACACCGGGGAGCTGTTTTTT
>TRBJ1-2|TRBV6-4|TRBD1|.
CASRRGTGANYGYTF
TGTGCCAGCCGAAGGGGGACAGGGGCTAACTATGGCTACACCTTC
>TRBJ2-2|TRBV18|.|.
CASSPRGANTGELFF
TGTGCCAGCTCACCACGGGGAGCGAACACCGGGGAGCTGTTTTTT
>TRBJ1-4|TRBV19|.|.
CASSILRATELFF
TGTGCCAGTAGTATCCTCCGTGCGACAGAACTGTTTTTT
>TRBJ2-3|TRBV6-1|.|once
CASRTGTLGADTQYF
TGTGCCAGCAGGACCGGGACCCTCGGCGCAGATACGCAGTATTTT
>TRBJ1-6|TRBV28|.|.
CASKDWPVSPLHF
TGTGCCAGCAAGGACTGGCCCGTTTCACCCCTCCACTTT
>TRBJ1-2|TRBV9|.|.
CASSVDPNYGYTF
TGTGCCAGCAGCGTAGATCCTAACTATGGCTACACCTTC
>TRBJ1-2|TRBV28|TRBD1|.
CASRGQGSFYGYTF
TGTGCCAGCAGGGGACAGGGGTCTTTCTATGGCTACACCTTC
>TRBJ1-1|TRBV7-9|.|few
CASSSGRRGTEAFF
TGTGCCAGCAGCTCAGGGCGGAGGGGCACTGAAGCTTTCTTT
>TRBJ1-2|TRBV2|.|.
CASRAEGYTF
TGTGCCAGCAGGGCCGAGGGCTACACCTTC
>TRBJ2-6|TRBV28|.|.
CASSLFGSSGANVLTF
TGTGCCAGCAGTTTATTCGGGAGCTCTGGGGCCAACGTCCTGACTTTC
>TRBJ2-5|TRBV5-4|.|.
CASSLSLKETQYF
TGTGCCAGCAGCTTGAGTCTAAAAGAGACCCAGTACTTC
>TRBJ2-5|TRBV6-6|TRBD1|.
CASSYSTKGTGTQYF
TGTGCCAGCAGTTACTCGACTAAAGGGACAGGGACCCAGTACTTC
>TRBJ2-5|TRBV5-4|TRBD2|.
CASSSGTSKSETQYF
TGTGCCAGCAGCTCGGGGACTAGCAAGTCTGAGACCCAGTACTTC
>TRBJ1-2|TRBV5-6|TRBD1|.
CASSWTGGDGYTF
TGTGCCAGCAGCTGGACAGGCGGAGATGGCTACACCTTC
>TRBJ1-3|TRBV9|TRBD1|.
CASSASQGASGNTIYF
TGTGCCAGCAGCGCAAGTCAGGGGGCGTCTGGAAACACCATATATTTT
>TRBJ1-2|TRBV15|.|.
CATSPDSGYGYTF
TGTGCCACCAGCCCGGACTCGGGTTATGGCTACACCTTC
>TRBJ1-2|TRBV19|.|.
CASSILGARGYTF
TGTGCCAGTAGTATATTGGGAGCGCGGGGCTACACCTTC
>TRBJ2-3|TRBV6-4|.|.
CASSGLTDTQYF
TGTGCCAGCAGTGGGCTCACAGATACGCAGTATTTT
>TRBJ1-1|TRBV15|.|.
CATSRDFQVNTEAFF
TGTGCCACCAGCAGAGATTTTCAGGTGAACACTGAAGCTTTCTTT
>TRBJ2-3|TRBV25-1|TRBD2|.
CASSEGAGTSQYF
TGTGCCAGCTCCGAAGGGGCCGGGACTAGCCAGTATTTT
>TRBJ2-3|TRBV28|.|few
CASSLNGGGSTDTQYF
TGTGCCAGCAGTTTAAACGGGGGCGGGAGCACAGATACGCAGTATTTT